Below, one T cell receptor beta chain is given with its context. No cognate antigen has been identified for it. No base qualities exist here, and no much larger clone lies one base off it. The CDR3 holds 18 amino acids from the cysteine to the phenylalanine. Of the read, only the CDR3 DNA is kept; its 54 bases are in frame from base 1. The junction shows trimming of 4 bases on V and 4 bases on J, and the gene matches do not reach 13 bases of it. The germline V gene gives CDR1 as SGDLS and CDR2 as YYNGEE. Receptor amplification or capture employed PCR. Data came from an Illumina HiSeq 2500. TCR library preparation used molecular barcoding, with unique molecular identifiers applied to normalize quantification of the TCRbeta repertoire. TCRdb ran its own pipeline on the public reads, namely fastp trimming at Q25 and MiXCR clone calling, and kept in-frame beta chains. All rows with the same CDR3 protein become a single entry with the most common DNA and genes. The sample yields 500,000 to 600,000 distinct CDR3 sequences; around 17% were counted once. The top ten clonotypes cover 2.5% to 4% of the sample.

The sample is drawn from a study of T-cell reconstitution after alpha-beta-depleted transplantation in children (dated by TCRdb to about 2016). A note on the overall study: Using TCR repertoire profiling, the study quantitatively followed how T-cell immune reconstitution unfolded in children after TCRalphabeta/CD19-depleted allogeneic hematopoietic cell transplantation.

Sample: PBMCs from the stem cell graft donor, taken from the stem cell graft. This chain is built from TRBV9 and TRBJ2-3, with TRBD2 matching 12 junction bases. The TCR originated in a human donor who donated a stem cell graft to a child with acute lymphoblastic leukemia. The sequenced DNA is TGTGCCAGCAGCCTCAAACAAGGACTAGCGGGACCCCCAGATACGCAGTATTTT. This codes for CASSLKQGLAGPPDTQYF.